The clone carrying this T cell receptor (beta chain) occurred many times. The time point was: patch test 2, 6 weeks after DPC sensitization. Treatment in this sample: therapeutic diphenylcyclopropenone sensitization with weekly scalp DPC. Germline lookup yields CDR1 KGHDR and CDR2 SFDVKD. CDR3 length: 16 amino acids. Deletions cut 2 bases from V and 2 bases from J, with 13 bases between. The library gave individual cDNA molecules unique molecular identifiers. In the original processing: The number of TCRs in each sample had a median of 95,638 and spanned about 23,224 to 690,600. TCRdb analysed the RACE reads with MiXCR anew, one entry per CDR3 protein. These V and J calls rely on TCRdb rather than the paper's analysis. The sample consists of around 80,000 distinct CDR3 sequences, 6.5% to 8.5% of them appearing once. This sample is drawn from a study of human T cells and chemical hapten exposure.

The chain links TRBV24-1 to TRBJ2-3, with a weak D call TRBD1 (6 bases). Material: whole blood, obtained in connection with sensitization to the hapten diphenylcyclopropenone (DPC). This receptor was taken from a woman aged 25 to 39 with alopecia areata. Some clones in this sample may be carry-over from other donors' samples. The CDR3 here is CATSDSGRGHTDTQYF. The DNA for the CDR3 is TGTGCCACCAGTGATTCCGGCAGGGGCCACACAGATACGCAGTATTTT.